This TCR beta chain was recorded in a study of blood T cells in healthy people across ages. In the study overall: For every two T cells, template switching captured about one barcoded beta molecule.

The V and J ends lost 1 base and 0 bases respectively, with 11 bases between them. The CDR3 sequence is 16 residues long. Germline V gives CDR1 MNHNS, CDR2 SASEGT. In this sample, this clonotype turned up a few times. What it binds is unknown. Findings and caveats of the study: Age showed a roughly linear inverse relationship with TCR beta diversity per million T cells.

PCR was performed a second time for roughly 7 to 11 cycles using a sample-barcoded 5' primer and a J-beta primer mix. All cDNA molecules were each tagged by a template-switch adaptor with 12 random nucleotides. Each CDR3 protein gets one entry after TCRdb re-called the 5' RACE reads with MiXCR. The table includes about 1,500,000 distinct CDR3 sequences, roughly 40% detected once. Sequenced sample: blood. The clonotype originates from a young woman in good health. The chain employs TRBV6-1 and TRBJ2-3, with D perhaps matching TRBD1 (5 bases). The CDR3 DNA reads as TGTGCCAGCAGTGAAGTGAAGGGGCGGAGCACAGATACGCAGTATTTT. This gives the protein CASSEVKGRSTDTQYF.